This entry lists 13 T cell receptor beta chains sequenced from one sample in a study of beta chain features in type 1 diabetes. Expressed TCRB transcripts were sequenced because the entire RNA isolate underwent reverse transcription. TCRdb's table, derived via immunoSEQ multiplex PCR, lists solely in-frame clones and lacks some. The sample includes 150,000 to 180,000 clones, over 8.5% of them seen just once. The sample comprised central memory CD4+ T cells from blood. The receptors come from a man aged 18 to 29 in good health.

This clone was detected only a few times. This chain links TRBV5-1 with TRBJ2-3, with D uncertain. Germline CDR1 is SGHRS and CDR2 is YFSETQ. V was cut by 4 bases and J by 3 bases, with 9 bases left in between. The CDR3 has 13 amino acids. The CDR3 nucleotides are TGCGCCAGCAGCGGCGGATTTACAGATACGCAGTATTTT. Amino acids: CASSGGFTDTQYF.

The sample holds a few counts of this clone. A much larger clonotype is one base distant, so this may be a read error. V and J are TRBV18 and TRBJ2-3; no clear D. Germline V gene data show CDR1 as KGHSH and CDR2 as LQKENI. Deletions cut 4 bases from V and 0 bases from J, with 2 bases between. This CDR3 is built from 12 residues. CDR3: CASSQSTDTQYF. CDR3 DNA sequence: TGTGCCAGCTCACAAAGCACAGATACGCAGTATTTT.

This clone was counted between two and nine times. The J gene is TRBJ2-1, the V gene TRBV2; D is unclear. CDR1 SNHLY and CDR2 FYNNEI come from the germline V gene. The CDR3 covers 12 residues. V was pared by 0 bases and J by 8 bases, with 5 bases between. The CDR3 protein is CASSEAGDEQFF. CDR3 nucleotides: TGTGCCAGCAGTGAAGCTGGAGATGAGCAGTTCTTC.

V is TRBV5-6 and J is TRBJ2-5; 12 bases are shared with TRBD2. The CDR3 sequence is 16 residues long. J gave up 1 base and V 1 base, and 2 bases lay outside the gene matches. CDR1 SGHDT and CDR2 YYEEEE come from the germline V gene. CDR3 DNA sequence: TGTGCCAGCAGCTTGTTGACTAGCGGGGGCCAAGAGACCCAGTACTTC. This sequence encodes CASSLLTSGGQETQYF.

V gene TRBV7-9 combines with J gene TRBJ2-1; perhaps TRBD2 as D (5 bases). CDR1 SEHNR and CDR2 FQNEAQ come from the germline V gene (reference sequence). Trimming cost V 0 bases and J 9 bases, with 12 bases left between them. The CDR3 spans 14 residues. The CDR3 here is CASSLAGSRGEQFF. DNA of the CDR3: TGTGCCAGCAGCTTAGCTGGGAGCCGGGGTGAGCAGTTCTTC.

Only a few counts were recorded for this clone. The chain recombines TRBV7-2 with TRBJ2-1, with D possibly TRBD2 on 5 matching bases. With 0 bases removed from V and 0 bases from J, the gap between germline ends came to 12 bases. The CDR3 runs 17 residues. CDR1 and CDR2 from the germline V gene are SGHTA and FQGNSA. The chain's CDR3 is CASSLARGRDSYNEQFF. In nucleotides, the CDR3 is TGTGCCAGCAGCTTAGCCCGTGGGAGAGACTCCTACAATGAGCAGTTCTTC.

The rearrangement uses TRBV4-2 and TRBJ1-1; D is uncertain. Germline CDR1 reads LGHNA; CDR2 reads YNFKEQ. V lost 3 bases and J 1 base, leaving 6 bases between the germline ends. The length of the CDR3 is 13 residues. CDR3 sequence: CASSHGRNTEAFF. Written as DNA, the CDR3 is TGTGCCAGCAGCCATGGTCGGAACACTGAAGCTTTCTTT.

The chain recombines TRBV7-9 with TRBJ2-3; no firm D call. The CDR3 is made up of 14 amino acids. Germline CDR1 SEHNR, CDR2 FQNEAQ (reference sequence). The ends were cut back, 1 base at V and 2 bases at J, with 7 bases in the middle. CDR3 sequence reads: CASSLVLNTDTQYF. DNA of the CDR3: TGTGCCAGCAGCTTAGTACTTAACACAGATACGCAGTATTTT.

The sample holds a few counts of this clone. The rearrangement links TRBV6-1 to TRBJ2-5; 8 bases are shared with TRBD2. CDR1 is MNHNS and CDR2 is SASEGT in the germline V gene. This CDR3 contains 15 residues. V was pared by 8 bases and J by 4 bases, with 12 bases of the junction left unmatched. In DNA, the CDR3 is TGTGCCAGCGGAGCCCGACTAGCGTTCATAGAGACCCAGTACTTC. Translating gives CASGARLAFIETQYF.

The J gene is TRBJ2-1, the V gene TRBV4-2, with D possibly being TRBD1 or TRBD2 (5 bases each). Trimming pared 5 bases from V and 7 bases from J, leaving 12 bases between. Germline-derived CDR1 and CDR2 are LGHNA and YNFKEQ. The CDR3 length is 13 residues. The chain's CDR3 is CASSGTSLNEQFF. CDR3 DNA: TGTGCCAGCAGCGGGACCTCCCTTAATGAGCAGTTCTTC.

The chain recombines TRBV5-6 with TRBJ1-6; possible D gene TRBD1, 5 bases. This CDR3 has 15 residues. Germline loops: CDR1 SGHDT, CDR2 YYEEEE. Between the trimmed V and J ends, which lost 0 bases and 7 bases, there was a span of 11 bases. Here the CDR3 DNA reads TGTGCCAGCAGCTTGGGACACCGGGGGAATTCACCCCTCCACTTT. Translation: CASSLGHRGNSPLHF.

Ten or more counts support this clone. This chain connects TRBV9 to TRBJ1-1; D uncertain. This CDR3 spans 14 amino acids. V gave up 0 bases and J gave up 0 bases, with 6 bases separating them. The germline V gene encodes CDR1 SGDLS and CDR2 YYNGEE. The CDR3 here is CASSVEAMNTEAFF. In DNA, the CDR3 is TGTGCCAGCAGCGTAGAAGCAATGAACACTGAAGCTTTCTTT.

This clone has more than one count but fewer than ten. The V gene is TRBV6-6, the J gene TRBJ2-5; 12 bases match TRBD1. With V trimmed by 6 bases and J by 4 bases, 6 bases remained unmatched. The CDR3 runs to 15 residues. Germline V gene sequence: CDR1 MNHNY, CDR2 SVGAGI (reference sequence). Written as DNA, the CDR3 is TGTGCCAGCAGACCGGGACAGGGGGCATCAGAGACCCAGTACTTC. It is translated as CASRPGQGASETQYF.